This T cell receptor beta chain was retrieved from a study of T cell responses to AZD1222 COVID-19 vaccine. Regarding the study as a whole: Donors skewed white British and female; clonal diversity was possibly underestimated. Repertoires were collected only later (after the peak T cell response had occurred). Baseline antibody screening turned up just six seropositive AZD1222 recipients. Spike-specific TCR repertoires showed rising breadth and depth after two AZD1222 doses.

Turning to this clone: As yet, its antigen is unknown.

The protocol was immunoSEQ multiplex PCR, while the TCRdb copy is restricted to in-frame clones and leaves out a portion. The sample yields 110,000 or so clones, roughly 90% seen once. The clonotype was recovered from an adult in good health. The starting material was peripheral blood, obtained on day 0 of AZD1222 vaccination.

The CDR3 sequence is CATRPPSSGNTIYF. CDR3 DNA sequence: TGTGCCACCCGACCTCCAAGCTCTGGAAACACCATATATTTT. The chain carries TRBV19 and TRBJ1-3; no reliable D call. This CDR3 is built from 14 residues. Germline CDR1 and CDR2: LNHDA and SQIVND (reference sequence). Trimming left V 10 bases short and J 0 bases short, with 13 bases between. The full variable domain, in which reference TRBV19 and TRBJ1-3 provide the parts outside the CDR3, is DGGITQSPKYLFRKEGQNVTLSCEQNLNHDAMYWYRQDPGQGLRLIYYSQIVNDFQKGDIAEGYSVSREKKESFPLTVTSAQKNPTAFYLCATRPPSSGNTIYFGEGSWLTVV.